The T cell receptor (beta chain) described here comes from a study of blood T cell repertoires in COVID-19. In the study overall: Collection of acute and convalescent COVID-19 samples took place in the United States, Italy and Spain. In each case, the material was cDNA or gDNA derived from T cells, B-cell-depleted T cells, or PBMCs.

The authors' processing: Scientists estimated how many nucleated cells there were by amplifying reference gene primers. Produced via immunoSEQ multiplex PCR; TCRdb's table is partial and in-frame only. The V and J calls and clone size come from that table; D and trimming were worked out from the DNA. The sample consists of roughly 67,000 clones, approximately 80% of them appearing once. Per germline, CDR1 SQVTM and CDR2 ANQGSEA. Trimming cost V 7 bases and J 4 bases; bases outside gene matches: 6. CDR3 length: 13 residues. V is TRBV29-1 and J is TRBJ2-2; 7 bases match TRBD2. The origin of this receptor is a woman in her sixties or seventies with acute or convalescent COVID-19. The source material was peripheral blood. As DNA, the CDR3 is TGCAGCGCCACCCCGGGGGGCACCGGGGAGCTGTTTTTT. The encoded protein is CSATPGGTGELFF.